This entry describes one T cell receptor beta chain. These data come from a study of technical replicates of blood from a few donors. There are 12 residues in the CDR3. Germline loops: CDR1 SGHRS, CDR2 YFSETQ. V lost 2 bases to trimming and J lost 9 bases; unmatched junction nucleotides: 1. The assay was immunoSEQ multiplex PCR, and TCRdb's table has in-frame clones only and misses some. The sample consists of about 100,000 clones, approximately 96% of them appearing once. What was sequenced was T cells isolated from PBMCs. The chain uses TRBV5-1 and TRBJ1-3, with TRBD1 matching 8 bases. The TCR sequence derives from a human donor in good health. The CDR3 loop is CASSLDRGTIYF. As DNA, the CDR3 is TGCGCCAGCAGCTTAGACAGGGGCACCATATATTTT. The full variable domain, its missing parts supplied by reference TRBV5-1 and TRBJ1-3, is KAGVTQTPRYLIKTRGQQVTLSCSPISGHRSVSWYQQTPGQGLQFLFEYFSETQRNKGNFPGRFSGRQFSNSRSEMNVSTLELGDSALYLCASSLDRGTIYFGEGSWLTVV.